These 27 T cell receptor beta chains were sequenced from one sample in a study of CD8 T cells in Susac syndrome. RNA amounts of roughly 0.5 to 1 ug underwent reverse transcription with random hexamers. TCRdb re-derived calls from the immunoSEQ multiplex PCR reads in MiXCR, one entry per CDR3 protein. This table has some 140,000 distinct CDR3 sequences, roughly 80% appearing once. Sequences were obtained from CD8+ T cells from PBMCs. All receptors derive from a human donor with multiple sclerosis.

The chain uses TRBV5-1 and TRBJ1-1; possible D gene TRBD1, 6 bases. V shed 2 bases and J shed 1 base, with 24 bases lying between them. Per the germline V gene, CDR1 is SGHRS and CDR2 is YFSETQ. This CDR3 has 19 amino acids. This CDR3 is CASSFSSGTPGVENTEAFF. CDR3 nucleotides: TGCGCCAGCAGCTTTTCGTCCGGGACACCCGGGGTAGAGAACACTGAAGCTTTCTTT.

The chain has TRBV7-8 and TRBJ2-7; D is possibly TRBD2 (5 bases). CDR3 length equals 13 residues. Germline CDR1 SGHVS, CDR2 FQNEAQ. The germline V and J ends were trimmed by 1 base and 6 bases, with 10 bases remaining between them. CDR3 amino acids: CASSLGLAGEQYV. The CDR3, as DNA: TGTGCCAGCAGCTTAGGGCTAGCAGGCGAGCAGTACGTC.

The chain employs TRBV27 and TRBJ2-4, with a tentative D call TRBD2 (5 bases). The CDR3 extends over 15 amino acids. CDR1 is MNHEY and CDR2 is SMNVEV in the germline V gene (reference sequence). V gave up 3 bases and J gave up 3 bases, with 12 bases separating them. CDR3 DNA: TGTGCCAGCAGTTTGGGCGGGTATTACAAAAACATTCAGTACTTC. Its translation is CASSLGGYYKNIQYF.

As DNA, the CDR3 is TGTGCCAGCAGCGTCAAGAACAATGAGCAGTTCTTC. Protein: CASSVKNNEQFF. The chain recombines TRBV13 with TRBJ2-1; the D is unclear. CDR1 and CDR2 from the germline V gene are PRHDT and FYEKMQ (reference sequence). The CDR3 contains 12 residues. The V end was cut by 5 bases, the J end by 5 bases, with 7 bases between.

This sequence joins TRBV15 and TRBJ2-3; possibly TRBD2 for D (6 bases). The V end lost 3 bases, the J end lost 3 bases, and 13 bases lay between the germline ends. This CDR3 contains 15 residues. Germline values: CDR1 LNHNV, CDR2 YYDKDF (reference sequence). CDR3 nucleotide sequence: TGTGCCACCAGCAGGGTAGCGGAGGGGACAGATACGCAGTATTTT. Encoded protein: CATSRVAEGTDTQYF.

This chain joins TRBV5-1 and TRBJ2-1; TRBD2 matches at 7 bases. V gave up 2 bases and J gave up 2 bases; unmatched junction bases: 10. The CDR3 extends over 17 amino acids. The germline V gene encodes CDR1 SGHRS and CDR2 YFSETQ. The CDR3: CASSFSSGTTAYNEQFF. CDR3 bases: TGCGCCAGCAGCTTCTCCTCCGGGACTACCGCCTACAATGAGCAGTTCTTC.

V usage is TRBV7-6 and J usage is TRBJ1-4; 7 nucleotides line up with TRBD1. This CDR3 spans 13 amino acids. The germline V gene encodes CDR1 SGHVS and CDR2 FNYEAQ. V trimming: 11 bases; J trimming: 3 bases; junction bases outside the gene matches: 6. The chain's CDR3 is CASRGSANEKLFF. For the CDR3, the DNA is TGTGCCTCCAGGGGGTCGGCTAATGAAAAACTGTTTTTT.

This chain links TRBV27 with TRBJ2-2; 12 bases are shared with TRBD2. The CDR3 is 21 amino acids. The junction had 20 bases not matched to a gene; V was cut back by 2 bases and J by 7 bases. Germline loops: CDR1 MNHEY, CDR2 SMNVEV (reference sequence). The CDR3 DNA reads as TGTGCCAGCAGTTTAGCCACAGGGGGCCTGTCTAGCGGGAGGGCCCTCGGGGAGCTGTTTTTT. Its protein product is CASSLATGGLSSGRALGELFF.

The rearrangement links TRBV24-1 to TRBJ1-5; 8 positions match TRBD1. CDR3 length: 14 residues. The V and J ends lost 5 bases and 4 bases, in that order; junction bases with no gene match: 3. The germline V gene encodes CDR1 KGHDR and CDR2 SFDVKD. CDR3 sequence: CATSGRQGNQPQHF. The CDR3 DNA follows: TGTGCCACCAGTGGAAGACAGGGGAATCAGCCCCAGCATTTT.

The chain combines TRBV10-3 with TRBJ1-5, with a weak D call TRBD1 (5 bases). Germline V CDR1 and CDR2: ENHRY, SYGVKD. V lost 6 bases, J lost 0 bases, and 12 bases lay in between. This CDR3 comprises 15 residues. CDR3 nucleotide sequence: TGTGCCATCAGCCCGGGACCTTATAGCAATCAGCCCCAGCATTTT. This gives the protein CAISPGPYSNQPQHF.

This sequence joins TRBV19 and TRBJ1-1; the D gene is possibly TRBD1 (6 bases). Trimming took 6 bases from V and 2 from J, leaving 10 bases between them. Per the germline V gene, CDR1 is LNHDA and CDR2 is SQIVND (reference sequence). This CDR3 has 13 amino acids. CDR3 DNA sequence: TGTGCCAGTAGGCACAGGGCTAACACTGAAGCTTTCTTT. Residues: CASRHRANTEAFF.

This clonotype was counted a single time. This rearrangement joins TRBV19 to TRBJ1-1, with D perhaps matching TRBD1 (5 bases). V gave up 10 bases and J gave up 4 bases, with 13 bases separating them. The CDR3 is 12 residues long. Per germline, CDR1 LNHDA and CDR2 SQIVND (reference sequence). The chain's CDR3 is CATNEGITEAFF. The CDR3 DNA reads as TGTGCCACCAATGAGGGGATCACTGAAGCTTTCTTT.

This clonotype was counted a few times. The rearrangement uses TRBV7-3 and TRBJ2-5; TRBD1 matches 7 bases. V was clipped by 5 bases and J by 4 bases; unmatched bases: 7. This CDR3 comprises 14 residues. From germline, CDR1 is SGHTA and CDR2 FQGTGA. The CDR3 DNA is TGTGCCAGCAGCGTGACAGGGCCCCGAGAGACCCAGTACTTC. Its protein is CASSVTGPRETQYF. Variable domain in full (rest from reference TRBV7-3 and TRBJ2-5): GAGVSQTPSNKVTEKGKYVELRCDPISGHTALYWYRQSLGQGPEFLIYFQGTGAADDSGLPNDRFFAVRPEGSVSTLKIQRTERGDSAVYLCASSVTGPRETQYFGPGTRLLVL.

This clonotype has only a few counts. CDR3 loop: CASSLEGAQYGYTF. The CDR3 DNA sequence: TGTGCCAGCAGTCTCGAAGGCGCGCAATATGGCTACACCTTC. The chain carries TRBV4-2 and TRBJ1-2; D is unresolved. CDR1 is LGHNA and CDR2 is YNFKEQ in the germline V gene. This CDR3 has 14 amino acids. V was clipped by 6 bases and J by 5 bases, with 16 bases between them.

The rearrangement links TRBV30 to TRBJ2-1, with 15 bases aligning to TRBD2. Germline V gene sequence: CDR1 GTSNPN, CDR2 SVGIG (reference sequence). The CDR3 loop spans 13 amino acids. Unmatched junction bases numbered 8, after V lost 8 bases and J lost 12 bases. The CDR3 region is CAGGTSGGIWQFF. The DNA of the CDR3 is TGTGCCGGGGGGACTAGCGGGGGGATTTGGCAGTTCTTC. Variable domain in full (rest from reference TRBV30 and TRBJ2-1): SQTIHQWPATLVQPVGSPLSLECTVEGTSNPNLYWYRQAAGRGLQLLFYSVGIGQISSEVPQNLSASRPQDRQFILSSKKLLLSDSGFYLCAGGTSGGIWQFFGPGTRLTVL.

CDR3 sequence (DNA): TGTGCCAGCAGCAACCGACTAGCGGGGAGGTACGAGCAGTACTTC. Translated: CASSNRLAGRYEQYF. J is TRBJ2-7 and V is TRBV5-4; 11 positions match TRBD2. From germline, CDR1 is SGHNT and CDR2 YYREEE (reference sequence). After removal of 4 bases from V and 4 bases from J, the junction contained 7 bases not matched to a gene. CDR3 length: 15 residues.

Written as DNA, the CDR3 is TGTGCCAGCAGGTTCTTAGGAGACTACGAGCAGTACGTC. Protein: CASRFLGDYEQYV. The V and J genes are TRBV6-1 and TRBJ2-7; D not resolved. The V end was cut by 6 bases, the J end by 3 bases, with 12 bases between. The germline V gene encodes CDR1 MNHNS and CDR2 SASEGT. This CDR3 comprises 13 residues.

The chain is built from TRBV11-1 and TRBJ2-1; 8 bases are a match to TRBD2. J gave up 7 bases and V 0 bases, and 14 bases lay outside the gene matches. The CDR3 sequence is 18 residues long. Germline values: CDR1 SGHAT, CDR2 FQDESV (reference sequence). The CDR3 region has the DNA TGTGCCAGCAGCTTAGCGACCCCAGCGGGAGTATTCGGGAATGAGCAGTTCTTC. Translation: CASSLATPAGVFGNEQFF.

In this sample, this clonotype turned up a few times. V gene TRBV19 combines with J gene TRBJ2-3; TRBD1 agrees at 8 bases. CDR1 and CDR2 (germline): LNHDA, SQIVND (reference sequence). The junction had 4 bases not matched to a gene; V was cut back by 3 bases and J by 2 bases. This CDR3 has 15 amino acids. CDR3 protein: CASSIQGAPTDTQYF. CDR3 coding DNA: TGTGCCAGTAGTATCCAGGGGGCCCCCACAGATACGCAGTATTTT.

V gene TRBV19 combines with J gene TRBJ2-2; D unclear. The V gene lost 7 bases and the J gene lost 5 bases, with 11 bases spanning the gap. This CDR3 comprises 13 residues. The V gene's germline CDR1 is LNHDA and CDR2 SQIVND (reference sequence). The CDR3 DNA follows: TGTGCCAGTATTAGTAAACTAACCGGGGAGCTGTTTTTT. Its translation is CASISKLTGELFF.

This sequence joins TRBV9 and TRBJ2-7; 7 nucleotides agree with TRBD1. The J segment lost 7 bases and the V segment lost 4 bases, leaving 8 bases of the junction unmatched. CDR1 and CDR2 (germline): SGDLS, YYNGEE. This CDR3 contains 13 residues. CDR3 nucleotides: TGTGCCAGCAGCCCCGACAGGGTGAGAGAGCAGTACGTC. As protein: CASSPDRVREQYV.

This clonotype was observed a few times. V usage is TRBV28 and J usage is TRBJ2-7; 8 bases are a match to TRBD1. CDR3 length: 15 amino acids. Germline-derived CDR1 and CDR2 are MDHEN and SYDVKM. With 2 bases clipped from V and 2 bases from J, the junction kept 5 bases outside the gene matches. The CDR3: CASSLGTGGPYEQYF. DNA of the CDR3: TGTGCCAGCAGTTTAGGGACAGGAGGCCCCTACGAGCAGTACTTC.

This chain joins TRBV28 and TRBJ1-1; D remains ambiguous. The germline gives CDR1 MDHEN, CDR2 SYDVKM. CDR3 length: 14 amino acids. V was trimmed by 7 bases and J by 3 bases, leaving 15 bases between them. CDR3 sequence: CASTGPWLDTEAFF. As DNA, the CDR3 is TGTGCCAGCACCGGGCCTTGGTTGGACACTGAAGCTTTCTTT.

The chain combines TRBV6-5 with TRBJ1-1; 9 bases agree with TRBD1. The germline gives CDR1 MNHEY, CDR2 SVGAGI. This CDR3 has 13 residues. Trimming at V came to 6 bases and at J to 11 bases, leaving 10 bases not matched to a gene. The CDR3, as DNA: TGTGCCAGCAGCCTTACGACAGGGGGATCGGCTTTCTTT. It is translated as CASSLTTGGSAFF.

The V and J genes are TRBV3-1 and TRBJ2-1; D is unresolved. Germline V gene data show CDR1 as LGHDT and CDR2 as YNNKEL (reference sequence). The germline V and J ends were trimmed by 0 bases and 15 bases, with 12 bases remaining between them. CDR3 length: 12 residues. The CDR3 coding sequence is TGTGCCAGCAGCCAAGACTACCAAGCCCCGTTCTTC. Encoded protein: CASSQDYQAPFF.

This chain links TRBV6-5 with TRBJ2-3, with 7 bases aligning to TRBD2. V was clipped by 0 bases and J by 2 bases; unmatched bases: 2. CDR3 length: 15 amino acids. CDR1 and CDR2 from the germline V gene are MNHEY and SVGAGI. The CDR3 sequence: CASSYSLAPTDTQYF. As DNA, the CDR3 is TGTGCCAGCAGTTACTCACTAGCGCCCACAGATACGCAGTATTTT.

This clonotype was seen a single time. The V and J genes are TRBV28 and TRBJ1-1, with no clear D. The CDR3 loop spans 13 amino acids. Germline V lookup: CDR1 MDHEN, CDR2 SYDVKM. V lost 6 bases, J lost 1 base, and 9 bases lay in between. The CDR3 protein is CASSILRNTEAFF. The CDR3 DNA follows: TGTGCCAGCAGCATCCTAAGGAACACTGAAGCTTTCTTT.